This T cell receptor beta chain was captured in a study of cytomegalovirus exposure and HLA in healthy donors. Study observations and caveats: Reported performance of the classifier showed diagnosis of cytomegalovirus status with high specificity and sensitivity. Some highly shared sequence variants likely arose as a pipeline artifact.

The length of the CDR3 is 13 residues. Germline values: CDR1 MNHEY, CDR2 SVGAGI. On this clone itself: As yet, its antigen is unknown. Germline is not matched at one junction end, which may reflect a read error.

Both 60 Vbeta primers and 13 Jbeta primers went into the PCR. Data came from immunoSEQ multiplex PCR; TCRdb stores just in-frame clones and leaves some out. The table lists roughly 190,000 clones, with around 6% in the top ten. The donors, nominally healthy at sampling, likely had unrecorded immune exposures. The receptor's source is a man under 40 in good health and CMV-seronegative. The chain carries TRBV6-5 and TRBJ2-5, with 7 bases identical to TRBD2. The specimen sequenced was PBMCs. The CDR3 nucleotides read TGTGCCAGCAACAATCCGGGGGGAGAGGCCCAGTACTTC. Its protein product is CASNNPGGEAQYF.